This is a list of T cell receptor beta chains from one sample in a study of CD8 T cells in ankylosing spondylitis. MiXCR, run by TCRdb on the 5' RACE reads, gives a single entry per CDR3 protein. The table has 700,000 to 1,000,000 distinct CDR3 sequences, roughly 12% seen once. The sample consisted of blood, either unsorted or a sorted T cell fraction (not recorded which). The receptors were sampled from a male donor with ankylosing spondylitis. CDR3s include the opening cysteine and the closing phenylalanine or tryptophan. A D gene is named only where the DNA matches it firmly. Rows give clone size only sometimes, using once, few, many, or a class for an expanded clone.

J gene,V gene,clone size,D gene,CDR3 length,CDR3 DNA,CDR3 protein
TRBJ2-2,TRBV5-1,few,-,15,TGCGCCAGCAGCTTGATGACAGGGAACACCGGGGAGCTGTTTTTT,CASSLMTGNTGELFF
TRBJ1-1,TRBV29-1,many,-,12,TGCAGCGTTGAAAGGGGAAACACTGAAGCTTTCTTT,CSVERGNTEAFF
TRBJ1-5,TRBV5-1,many,-,14,TGCGCCAGCAGCTTGGTTCCCGAGAATCAGCCCCAGCATTTT,CASSLVPENQPQHF
TRBJ2-7,TRBV29-1,few,-,12,TGCAGCGTTGCCCGGGACTCCTACGAGCAGTACTTC,CSVARDSYEQYF
TRBJ1-5,TRBV20-1,few,-,14,TGCAGTGCTAGACGGCAGGTTAGCAATCAGCCCCAGCATTTT,CSARRQVSNQPQHF
TRBJ2-2,TRBV5-1,few,TRBD2,15,TGCGCCAGCAGTTACGGACTAGCGGGAGAAGGGGAGCTGTTTTTT,CASSYGLAGEGELFF
TRBJ1-5,TRBV30,few,-,13,TGTGCCTGGAGCCGGGACTCCGATCAGCCCCAGCATTTT,CAWSRDSDQPQHF
TRBJ2-3,TRBV24-1,-,TRBD2,15,TGTGCCACCAGTGATATAGCGGGAGTAACAGATACGCAGTATTTT,CATSDIAGVTDTQYF
TRBJ2-3,TRBV6-5,-,TRBD2,14,TGTGCCAGCAGTTCTAGCGGGAGCCCAGATACGCAGTATTTT,CASSSSGSPDTQYF
TRBJ2-5,TRBV5-5,-,TRBD1,14,TGTGCCAGCAGCTTTACAGGGGACCAAGAGACCCAGTACTTC,CASSFTGDQETQYF
TRBJ2-2,TRBV12-3/TRBV12-4,-,TRBD2,18,TGTGCCAGCAGTCTAGAGCTAGCGGGACCGATACGAACCGGGGAGCTGTTTTTT,CASSLELAGPIRTGELFF
TRBJ1-2,TRBV5-1,few,TRBD1,15,TGCGCCAGCAGCTTGCAAGGACAGGGAGTCGATGGCTACACCTTC,CASSLQGQGVDGYTF
TRBJ2-3,TRBV7-2,-,-,14,TGTGCCAGCAGCTTTGCTGGATGGGTAGATACGCAGTATTTT,CASSFAGWVDTQYF
TRBJ2-3,TRBV7-2,-,-,15,TGTGCCAGCAGCCCCAAGGTAGCGTCCCTGGATACGCAGTATTTT,CASSPKVASLDTQYF
TRBJ2-7,TRBV20-1,-,-,12,TGCAGTGCCCCCAGTCAGGGATTCGAGCAGTACTTC,CSAPSQGFEQYF
TRBJ1-1,TRBV6-5,-,-,15,TGTGCCAGCAGTTACAAACGTGGGGGTGGCACTGAAGCTTTCTTT,CASSYKRGGGTEAFF
TRBJ1-1,TRBV20-1,few,-,12,TGCAGTGCTAGCAAGGGGGGCACTGAAGCTTTCTTT,CSASKGGTEAFF
TRBJ1-2,TRBV20-1,few,-,13,TGCAGTGCTAGAGAAAGAACCAGCGATGGCTACACCTTC,CSARERTSDGYTF
TRBJ2-1,TRBV29-1,-,TRBD2,13,TGCAGCACCACTAGCGGCGCCTACAATGAGCAGTTCTTC,CSTTSGAYNEQFF
TRBJ2-7,TRBV20-1,few,-,13,TGCAGTGCTACCCCGGTGTTTGACTACGAGCAGTACTTC,CSATPVFDYEQYF
TRBJ2-1,TRBV5-5,-,-,16,TGTGCCAGCAGCGGGGACATCCTGAGCTCCTACAATGAGCAGTTCTTC,CASSGDILSSYNEQFF
TRBJ1-2,TRBV20-1,few,-,12,TGCAGTGCCCAACAGGGCTTCTATGGCTACACCTTC,CSAQQGFYGYTF
TRBJ1-3,TRBV15,many,-,14,TGTGCCACCAGCAGAGCCGGCTCCGGAAACACCATATATTTT,CATSRAGSGNTIYF
TRBJ1-2,TRBV20-1,few,-,13,TGCAGTGCTTGGAACAGGGCCGACTATGGCTACACCTTC,CSAWNRADYGYTF
TRBJ2-3,TRBV20-1,-,-,14,TGCAGTGCTAGAGTCGGGGCTAACACAGATACGCAGTATTTT,CSARVGANTDTQYF
TRBJ2-1,TRBV20-1,few,TRBD2,15,TGCAGTGCTAGAGTCCTAGCGGGAGGTGCGGATGAGCAGTTCTTC,CSARVLAGGADEQFF
TRBJ1-5,TRBV20-1,-,-,14,TGCAGTGCTAGGATCCGAGCTAGCAATCAGCCCCAGCATTTT,CSARIRASNQPQHF
TRBJ2-7,TRBV20-1,-,-,12,TGCAGCGCCGTAGGGCGTCGGTACGAGCAGTACTTC,CSAVGRRYEQYF
TRBJ1-6,TRBV7-9,-,TRBD1,15,TGTGCCAGCAGCTCCCAGGGGGCCAATAATTCACCCCTCCACTTT,CASSSQGANNSPLHF
TRBJ2-7,TRBV29-1,many,-,13,TGCAGCGCTGAAGGCCAGGGTCCTTTCGAGCAGTACTTC,CSAEGQGPFEQYF
TRBJ1-1,TRBV7-6,-,TRBD1,14,TGTGCCAGCAGCTACTTGACAGGGGACACTGAAGCTTTCTTT,CASSYLTGDTEAFF
TRBJ2-1,TRBV5-1,-,TRBD2,16,TGCGCCAGCAGCGTCAACCTAGCGGGAGTCGACAATGAGCAGTTCTTC,CASSVNLAGVDNEQFF
TRBJ2-3,TRBV29-1,few,TRBD2,16,TGCACCTATAGCGGGAGGGCCTCGTTTAGCACAGATACGCAGTATTTT,CTYSGRASFSTDTQYF
TRBJ2-7,TRBV10-3,few,-,14,TGTGCCACCAGAGGTAGCAGAAGAGCCTACGAGCAGTACTTC,CATRGSRRAYEQYF
TRBJ1-1,TRBV15,few,-,15,TGTGCCACCAGCAGGCTGCTGGGGGTGAACACTGAAGCTTTCTTT,CATSRLLGVNTEAFF
TRBJ2-2,TRBV12-3/TRBV12-4,-,TRBD1,17,TGTGCCAGCAGTTCACGGACAGGGGGACTGTGGACCGGGGAGCTGTTTTTT,CASSSRTGGLWTGELFF
TRBJ2-3,TRBV18,-,-,16,TGTGCCAGCTCACCGTCAGTCGCTTCTAGCACAGATACGCAGTATTTT,CASSPSVASSTDTQYF
TRBJ1-2,TRBV12-3/TRBV12-4,few,TRBD1,15,TGTGCCAGCACCCTAGAGACAGGGGGATTCTATGGCTACACCTTC,CASTLETGGFYGYTF
TRBJ1-5,TRBV28,few,TRBD1,15,TGTGCCAGCGCTGTGGGACAGACAGTTTTTCAGCCCCAGCATTTT,CASAVGQTVFQPQHF
TRBJ2-1,TRBV29-1,few,-,11,TGCAGCGTTGGTACATTAAATGAGCAGTTCTTC,CSVGTLNEQFF
TRBJ2-7,TRBV12-3/TRBV12-4,few,TRBD1,15,TGTGCCAGCAGCTCCCGGGACAGGGTTACCTACGAGCAGTACTTC,CASSSRDRVTYEQYF
TRBJ2-2,TRBV10-3,few,-,18,TGTGCCATCAGTGAGTCGCGCTACACCACCCCGAACACCGGGGAGCTGTTTTTT,CAISESRYTTPNTGELFF
TRBJ2-2,TRBV29-1,-,-,15,TGCAGCGTTGGGAGGGGCCAGACTAACACCGGGGAGCTGTTTTTT,CSVGRGQTNTGELFF
TRBJ1-2,TRBV4-1,-,TRBD1,19,TGCGCCAGCAGCCACCCTTCAGGGACAGCAAACTCACGTGACTATGGCTACACCTTC,CASSHPSGTANSRDYGYTF
TRBJ1-3,TRBV9,few,-,13,TGTGCCAGCAGCCCACCCCCTGGAAACACCATATATTTT,CASSPPPGNTIYF
TRBJ2-7,TRBV7-2,-,TRBD1,15,TGTGCCAGCAGCTTAGATCGACAGGGTTTCTACGAGCAGTACTTC,CASSLDRQGFYEQYF
TRBJ1-1,TRBV7-9,many,-,14,TGTGCCAGCAGGCCCTCTAGAGCGTTCACTGAAGCTTTCTTT,CASRPSRAFTEAFF
TRBJ2-3,TRBV20-1,many,-,14,TGCAGTGCTCAAGGGGGGGCGATCACAGATACGCAGTATTTT,CSAQGGAITDTQYF
TRBJ2-7,TRBV11-1,few,TRBD2,19,TGTGCCAGCAGCTTAAAAGGCTGGGCTACTAGCGCCCGAGGGAACGAGCAGTACTTC,CASSLKGWATSARGNEQYF
TRBJ2-7,TRBV5-1,-,-,15,TGCGCCAGCAGCATTATCGGGACTGCTTCCTACGAGCAGTACTTC,CASSIIGTASYEQYF
TRBJ1-3,TRBV18,-,-,15,TGTGCCAGCTCAAAGACAGTGATCTCTGGAAACACCATATATTTT,CASSKTVISGNTIYF
TRBJ2-7,TRBV27,few,TRBD2,15,TGTGCCAGCAGTTTACGAGTCGGACTAGCAGTCGAGCAGTACTTC,CASSLRVGLAVEQYF
TRBJ1-1,TRBV5-1,many,TRBD1,14,TGTGCCAGCAGCTCCGGGACAGATAACACTGAAGCTTTCTTT,CASSSGTDNTEAFF
TRBJ2-4,TRBV18,many,TRBD2,18,TGTGCCAGCTCACTACTAGCGGGAGGAAGGAGGGCCAAAAACATTCAGTACTTC,CASSLLAGGRRAKNIQYF
TRBJ2-1,TRBV29-1,many,TRBD1,14,TGCAGCGTTGTCCGGGACAGGGGCCACAATGAGCAGTTCTTC,CSVVRDRGHNEQFF
TRBJ2-1,TRBV5-1,few,TRBD1,14,TGCGCCAGCAGCTCGGGACAGCTGTACAATGAGCAGTTCTTC,CASSSGQLYNEQFF
TRBJ2-1,TRBV7-2,many,TRBD2,16,TGTGCCAGCAGCCTCACTAGCGGGAGCGCATTCAATGAGCAGTTCTTC,CASSLTSGSAFNEQFF
TRBJ2-3,TRBV2,many,TRBD1,13,TGTGCCAGCAGTGAACAGGGGGCGAATACGCAGTATTTT,CASSEQGANTQYF
TRBJ2-1,TRBV29-1,many,TRBD2,13,TGCAGCGCCTCCGGGACTAGTCGCGATGAGCAGTTCTTC,CSASGTSRDEQFF